This TCR beta chain was sequenced in a study of T cells in Graves' hyperthyroidism and ophthalmopathy. Study at large: Peripheral blood specimens were obtained at initial diagnosis, prior to any treatment.

This clonotype was counted many times. V lost 7 bases, J lost 1 base, and 4 bases stayed unmatched. The CDR3 sequence is 14 residues long. Per the germline V gene, CDR1 is SGDLS and CDR2 is YYNGEE. There were TCR beta CDR3 regions amplified from RNA transcripts. In the first-round RT-PCR of the TCR CDR3, the HTBI primer set was used. MiXCR was run by TCRdb on the multiplex PCR reads, yielding one entry per CDR3 protein. Of hundreds of thousands of distinct CDR3 sequences in the sample, about 15% were seen once. This receptor was obtained from a man younger than 35 with Graves' ophthalmopathy. Specimen: blood. The gene calls are TRBV9 and TRBJ2-3, with 9 bases fitting TRBD2. As DNA, the CDR3 is TGTGCCAGCGTAGCGGGAGTGGGCACAGATACGCAGTATTTT. Translation gives CASVAGVGTDTQYF.